This is a list of T cell receptor beta chains from one sample in a study of CD8 T cells in Susac syndrome. TCRdb re-called the immunoSEQ multiplex PCR reads through MiXCR, storing one row per CDR3 protein. Of approximately 150,000 distinct CDR3 sequences in the sample, about 90% are singletons; the top ten hold around 0.075%. The specimen was CD4+ T cells from PBMCs. All receptors come from a human donor in good health. CDR3s include the opening cysteine and the closing phenylalanine or tryptophan. The D gene is left open where the match is weak. Only part of the rows carry a size: once, few, many, or a class if the clone is expanded.

v_call: TRBV5-6; j_call: TRBJ2-7; d_call: -; clone_size: -; cdr3_aa: CASRSEGGSYEQYF; cdr3_nt: TGTGCCAGCAGGTCTGAGGGGGGCTCCTACGAGCAGTACTTC
v_call: TRBV4-1; j_call: TRBJ2-2; d_call: -; clone_size: -; cdr3_aa: CASSHLRDATLNTGELFF; cdr3_nt: TGCGCCAGCAGCCATCTCCGGGACGCGACCCTGAACACCGGGGAGCTGTTTTTT
v_call: TRBV30; j_call: TRBJ1-4; d_call: -; clone_size: few; cdr3_aa: CAWSPPRWGNEKLFF; cdr3_nt: TGTGCCTGGAGTCCTCCACGCTGGGGTAATGAAAAACTGTTTTTT
v_call: TRBV28; j_call: TRBJ1-5; d_call: -; clone_size: -; cdr3_aa: CASSFVLQRNQPQHF; cdr3_nt: TGTGCCAGCAGTTTCGTTTTGCAGCGCAATCAGCCCCAGCATTTT
v_call: TRBV29-1; j_call: TRBJ2-1; d_call: -; clone_size: -; cdr3_aa: CSVFPQQLEQFF; cdr3_nt: TGCAGCGTTTTTCCCCAGCAGCTTGAGCAGTTCTTC
v_call: TRBV7-2; j_call: TRBJ2-3; d_call: -; clone_size: -; cdr3_aa: CASSPGPTDTQYF; cdr3_nt: TGTGCCAGCAGCCCTGGGCCCACAGATACGCAGTATTTT
v_call: TRBV30; j_call: TRBJ2-3; d_call: -; clone_size: -; cdr3_aa: CAWSPRPDSSIRDEDTQYF; cdr3_nt: TGTGCCTGGTCCCCTCGTCCGGACTCCTCGATTCGGGACGAAGATACGCAGTATTTT
v_call: TRBV20-1; j_call: TRBJ2-5; d_call: -; clone_size: -; cdr3_aa: CSAPTTKETQYF; cdr3_nt: TGCAGTGCCCCGACTACGAAAGAGACCCAGTACTTC
v_call: TRBV7-8; j_call: TRBJ2-2; d_call: -; clone_size: -; cdr3_aa: CASSPSRVYTGELFF; cdr3_nt: TGTGCCAGCAGCCCGAGTAGGGTGTACACCGGGGAGCTGTTTTTT
v_call: TRBV6-5; j_call: TRBJ2-3; d_call: TRBD2; clone_size: -; cdr3_aa: CASSRWGLTTDTQYF; cdr3_nt: TGTGCCAGCAGTCGCTGGGGACTAACCACAGATACGCAGTATTTT
v_call: TRBV30; j_call: TRBJ1-3; d_call: -; clone_size: -; cdr3_aa: CAWSVRGAGGNTIYF; cdr3_nt: TGTGCCTGGAGTGTACGAGGGGCCGGAGGAAACACCATATATTTT
v_call: TRBV4-3; j_call: TRBJ2-5; d_call: -; clone_size: few; cdr3_aa: CASSQGQWETQYF; cdr3_nt: TGCGCCAGCAGCCAAGGACAGTGGGAGACCCAGTACTTC
v_call: TRBV6-2/TRBV6-3; j_call: TRBJ2-7; d_call: -; clone_size: -; cdr3_aa: CASSPAVNRPYEQYF; cdr3_nt: TGTGCCAGCAGCCCCGCGGTCAACCGCCCCTACGAGCAGTACTTC
v_call: TRBV14; j_call: TRBJ1-1; d_call: -; clone_size: -; cdr3_aa: CASSQTSGGPLNTEAFF; cdr3_nt: TGTGCCAGCAGCCAAACGTCTGGTGGGCCTTTGAACACTGAAGCTTTCTTT
v_call: TRBV7-6; j_call: TRBJ1-1; d_call: -; clone_size: once; cdr3_aa: CASSADRGHLNTEAFF; cdr3_nt: TGTGCCAGCAGCGCGGACCGAGGACACCTGAACACTGAAGCTTTCTTT
v_call: TRBV7-9; j_call: TRBJ2-7; d_call: TRBD1; clone_size: -; cdr3_aa: CASGLDRADYEQYF; cdr3_nt: TGTGCCAGCGGCCTGGACAGGGCAGACTACGAGCAGTACTTC
v_call: TRBV24-1; j_call: TRBJ2-1; d_call: -; clone_size: -; cdr3_aa: CATGDQGYNEQFF; cdr3_nt: TGTGCCACGGGGGACCAGGGTTACAATGAGCAGTTCTTC
v_call: TRBV7-2; j_call: TRBJ2-3; d_call: -; clone_size: -; cdr3_aa: CASSYLGQDTDTQYF; cdr3_nt: TGTGCCAGCAGCTACTTAGGACAAGACACAGATACGCAGTATTTT
v_call: TRBV20-1; j_call: TRBJ2-7; d_call: TRBD2; clone_size: few; cdr3_aa: CSAPRATSGPYEQYF; cdr3_nt: TGCAGTGCCCCCAGGGCCACTAGCGGGCCCTACGAGCAGTACTTC
v_call: TRBV12-3/TRBV12-4; j_call: TRBJ2-2; d_call: TRBD2; clone_size: -; cdr3_aa: CASRTSGVNTGELFF; cdr3_nt: TGTGCCAGCCGTACTAGCGGAGTTAACACCGGGGAGCTGTTTTTT
v_call: TRBV30; j_call: TRBJ2-4; d_call: -; clone_size: -; cdr3_aa: CAWSVLPNIQYF; cdr3_nt: TGTGCCTGGAGTGTACTACCAAACATTCAGTACTTC
v_call: TRBV5-4; j_call: TRBJ1-4; d_call: -; clone_size: -; cdr3_aa: CASSPTYDGEKLFF; cdr3_nt: TGTGCCAGCAGCCCGACCTACGACGGGGAAAAACTGTTTTTT
v_call: TRBV28; j_call: TRBJ2-1; d_call: TRBD2; clone_size: once; cdr3_aa: CASSGLANTYNEQFF; cdr3_nt: TGTGCCAGCAGTGGACTAGCGAACACCTACAATGAGCAGTTCTTC
v_call: TRBV18; j_call: TRBJ1-1; d_call: -; clone_size: -; cdr3_aa: CASSPVGWTEAFF; cdr3_nt: TGTGCCAGCTCACCAGTCGGTTGGACTGAAGCTTTCTTT
v_call: TRBV7-9; j_call: TRBJ1-1; d_call: -; clone_size: -; cdr3_aa: CASSSPYGTEAFF; cdr3_nt: TGTGCCAGCAGCTCCCCGTACGGCACTGAAGCTTTCTTT
v_call: TRBV7-2; j_call: TRBJ2-3; d_call: -; clone_size: -; cdr3_aa: CASSSTGWHTDTQYF; cdr3_nt: TGTGCCAGCAGCTCTACCGGTTGGCACACAGATACGCAGTATTTT
v_call: TRBV9; j_call: TRBJ2-5; d_call: -; clone_size: -; cdr3_aa: CASSLAAQETQYF; cdr3_nt: TGTGCCAGCAGCTTGGCAGCCCAAGAGACCCAGTACTTC
v_call: TRBV6-5; j_call: TRBJ2-7; d_call: -; clone_size: -; cdr3_aa: CASSASPDSYEQYF; cdr3_nt: TGTGCCAGCAGTGCCTCCCCGGACTCCTACGAGCAGTACTTC
v_call: TRBV7-9; j_call: TRBJ2-1; d_call: -; clone_size: -; cdr3_aa: CASSPRGSDPTEQFF; cdr3_nt: TGTGCCAGCAGCCCTCGGGGTAGCGACCCAACCGAGCAGTTCTTC